This T cell receptor beta chain stems from a study of tumor-infiltrating lymphocytes in localized non-small cell lung cancer. Generated by immunoSEQ multiplex PCR, the TCRdb table keeps only in-frame clones and is missing some. Of just over 14,000 clones in the sample, roughly 79% are singletons; the top ten hold about 2.5%. Germline assignment: CDR1 ENHRY and CDR2 SYGVKD. The CDR3 totals 14 residues. The junction had 4 bases not matched to a gene; V was cut back by 6 bases and J by 1 base. Sequenced sample: lung tumor tissue. V is TRBV10-3 and J is TRBJ2-7; TRBD1 aligns across 9 bases. The TCR originated in a human donor with non-small cell lung cancer. The CDR3 loop is CAIRTGGLSYEQYF. The CDR3 bases are TGTGCCATCAGGACAGGGGGGCTGTCCTACGAGCAGTACTTC.